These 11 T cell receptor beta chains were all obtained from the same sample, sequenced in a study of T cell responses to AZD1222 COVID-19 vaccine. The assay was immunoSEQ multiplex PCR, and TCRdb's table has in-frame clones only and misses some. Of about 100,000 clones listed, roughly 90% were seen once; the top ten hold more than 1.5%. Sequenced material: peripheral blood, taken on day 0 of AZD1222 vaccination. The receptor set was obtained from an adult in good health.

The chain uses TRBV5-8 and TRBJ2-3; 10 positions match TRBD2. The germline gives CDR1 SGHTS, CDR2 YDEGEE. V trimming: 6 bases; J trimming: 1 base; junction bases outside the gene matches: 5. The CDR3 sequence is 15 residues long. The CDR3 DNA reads TGTGCCAGCACCTCCGGGACTAGCGGCACAGATACGCAGTATTTT. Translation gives CASTSGTSGTDTQYF.

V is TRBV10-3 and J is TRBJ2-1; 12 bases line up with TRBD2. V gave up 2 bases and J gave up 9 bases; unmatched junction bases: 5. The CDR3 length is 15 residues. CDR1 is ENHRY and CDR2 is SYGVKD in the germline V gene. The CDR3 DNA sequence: TGTGCCATCAGTGAGGGCCTAGCGGGAGGGTTTGAGCAGTTCTTC. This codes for CAISEGLAGGFEQFF.

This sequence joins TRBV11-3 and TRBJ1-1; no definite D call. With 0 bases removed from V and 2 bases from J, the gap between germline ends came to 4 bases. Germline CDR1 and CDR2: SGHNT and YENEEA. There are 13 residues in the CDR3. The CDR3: CASSLEGNTEAFF. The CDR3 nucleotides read TGTGCCAGCAGCTTAGAAGGAAACACTGAAGCTTTCTTT.

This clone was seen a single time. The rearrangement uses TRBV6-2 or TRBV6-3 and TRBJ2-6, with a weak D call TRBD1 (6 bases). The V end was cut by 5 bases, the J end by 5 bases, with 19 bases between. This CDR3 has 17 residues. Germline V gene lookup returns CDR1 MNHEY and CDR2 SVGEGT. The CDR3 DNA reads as TGTGCCAGCAGTCAGGGACAACAGAGTTTCTGGGCCAACGTCCTGACTTTC. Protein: CASSQGQQSFWANVLTF.

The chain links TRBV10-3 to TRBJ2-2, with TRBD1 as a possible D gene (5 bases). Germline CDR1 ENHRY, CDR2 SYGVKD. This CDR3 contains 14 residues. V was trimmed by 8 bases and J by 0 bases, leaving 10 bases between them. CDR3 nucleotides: TGTGCCATCGGGGCGGTAACGAACACCGGGGAGCTGTTTTTT. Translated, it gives CAIGAVTNTGELFF.

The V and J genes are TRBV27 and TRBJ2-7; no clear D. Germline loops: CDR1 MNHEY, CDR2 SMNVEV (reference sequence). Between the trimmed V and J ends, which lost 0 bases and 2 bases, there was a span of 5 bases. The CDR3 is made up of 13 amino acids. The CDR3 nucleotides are TGTGCCAGCAGTTTATCCCCCCCCTACGAGCAGTACTTC. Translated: CASSLSPPYEQYF.

CDR3 nucleotides: TGTGCCAGCAGTGACTCTGGGACTAGCGGTAACAATGAGCAGTTCTTC. This gives the protein CASSDSGTSGNNEQFF. This rearrangement joins TRBV6-4 to TRBJ2-1; 11 bases agree with TRBD2. Losses at the gene ends were 0 bases for V and 5 bases for J; bases not matched to a gene: 3. This CDR3 region has 16 residues. Germline lookup yields CDR1 MRHNA and CDR2 SNTAGT.

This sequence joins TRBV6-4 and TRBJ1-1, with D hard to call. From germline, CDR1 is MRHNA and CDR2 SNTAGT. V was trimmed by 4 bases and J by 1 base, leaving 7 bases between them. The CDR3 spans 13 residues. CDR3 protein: CASSATPNTEAFF. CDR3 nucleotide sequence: TGTGCCAGCAGTGCCACGCCGAACACTGAAGCTTTCTTT.

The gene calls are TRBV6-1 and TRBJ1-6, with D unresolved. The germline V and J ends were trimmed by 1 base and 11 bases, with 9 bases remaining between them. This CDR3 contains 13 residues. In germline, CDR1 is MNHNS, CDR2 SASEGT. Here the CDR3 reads CASSEVHKAPLHF. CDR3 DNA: TGTGCCAGCAGTGAAGTTCATAAAGCACCCCTCCACTTT.

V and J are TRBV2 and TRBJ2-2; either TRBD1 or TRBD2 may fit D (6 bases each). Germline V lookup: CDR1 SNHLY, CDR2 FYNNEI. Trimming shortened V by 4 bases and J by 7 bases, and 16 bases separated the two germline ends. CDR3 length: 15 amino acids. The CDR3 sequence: CASSVGGAKNGELFF. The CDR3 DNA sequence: TGTGCCAGCAGTGTGGGGGGCGCGAAGAACGGGGAGCTGTTTTTT.

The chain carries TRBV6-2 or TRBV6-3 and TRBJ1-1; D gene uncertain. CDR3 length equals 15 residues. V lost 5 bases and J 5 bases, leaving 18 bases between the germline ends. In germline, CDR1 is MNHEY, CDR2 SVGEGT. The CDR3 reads CASSTPPFLETEAFF. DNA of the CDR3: TGTGCCAGCAGTACCCCGCCCTTCCTAGAGACTGAAGCTTTCTTT.